These T cell receptor beta chains were read from a single sample in a study of HIV-infected patients and healthy controls. TCRdb processed the 5' RACE reads anew with MiXCR; each CDR3 protein has one entry. This sample has some 3,500 distinct CDR3 sequences; roughly 22% occur once, and the top ten carry 29%. Specimen: blood, collected before antiretroviral therapy. These receptors were obtained from an adult with HIV infection. Both conserved end residues are trimmed from each CDR3. The order of the fields is J gene, D gene, V gene, CDR3 protein. D genes are given only for firm matches.

TRBJ2-1 TRBD2 TRBV9 ASGGDDNEQF
TRBJ2-7 NA TRBV11-3 ASSPSSYEQY
TRBJ2-3 TRBD2 TRBV20-1 SARAAGRDTDTQY
TRBJ1-1 NA TRBV11-1 ASSLEGTAYEAF
TRBJ1-5 NA TRBV7-2 ASSLRQAANQPQH
TRBJ2-7 NA TRBV7-9 ASSLAEEQY
TRBJ2-7 NA TRBV18 ASSEADYEQY
TRBJ1-2 NA TRBV9 ASSVEGEDGYT
TRBJ2-5 TRBD2 TRBV5-6 ASSLGRLASQTQY
TRBJ2-1 TRBD2 TRBV29-1 SVLSGGAYEQF